The T cell receptor (beta chain) described here comes from a study of CD8 T cells in Susac syndrome. CD8+ and CD4+ T cells circulating in blood were sequenced for TCR beta. The CDR3 runs to 14 residues. The germline V and J ends were trimmed by 6 bases and 6 bases, with 14 bases remaining between them. Random hexamers served to reverse transcribe roughly 0.45 to 1 ug RNA. Amplification of TCR beta CDR3 across 54 Vbeta and 13 Jbeta was performed with immunoSEQ multiplex PCR. TCRdb reprocessed the immunoSEQ multiplex PCR reads via MiXCR and lists one record per CDR3 protein. Of around 270,000 distinct CDR3 sequences in the sample, around nine tenths were seen once.

V is TRBV12-3 or TRBV12-4 and J is TRBJ2-2; the D call may be TRBD1 or TRBD2 (5 bases each). The source of this sequence is a human donor with multiple sclerosis. Sequencing was performed on CD8+ T cells from PBMCs. The CDR3 DNA reads TGTGCCAGCAGCCCCGGGATGGGGGCCGGGGAGCTGTTTTTT. Its protein product is CASSPGMGAGELFF.